One sample yielded the 16 T cell receptor beta chains listed below, sequenced in a study of blood T cell repertoires in COVID-19. Data came from immunoSEQ multiplex PCR; TCRdb stores just in-frame clones and leaves some out. Seen here are 280,000 or so clones, around 85% observed once, and the top ten hold about 2.5%. Sequenced input: PBMCs or T cells enriched from blood (not recorded which). These receptors were obtained from a woman aged 50 to 65 who had recovered from COVID-19.

The chain combines TRBV6-2 or TRBV6-3 with TRBJ2-7; no firm D call. Trimming took 2 bases from V and 0 from J, leaving 8 bases between them. Germline CDR1 and CDR2: MNHEY and SVGEGT. This CDR3 has 14 residues. In DNA form, the CDR3 reads TGTGCCAGCAGTTACGGCCGGAGCTCCTACGAGCAGTACTTC. Residues: CASSYGRSSYEQYF.

This chain connects TRBV7-8 to TRBJ1-5, with TRBD1 identical over 10 bases. V was clipped by 5 bases and J by 11 bases; unmatched bases: 6. The CDR3 loop spans 13 amino acids. Germline V gene data show CDR1 as SGHVS and CDR2 as FQNEAQ. In DNA, the CDR3 is TGTGCCAGCAGCCTAGAGGACAGGGGGACCCAGCATTTT. Translated, it gives CASSLEDRGTQHF.

The chain uses TRBV9 and TRBJ2-2, with a tentative D call TRBD2 (6 bases). Trimming pared 0 bases from V and 2 bases from J, leaving 8 bases between. The germline V gene has CDR1 SGDLS and CDR2 YYNGEE. The CDR3 consists of 15 residues. The CDR3: CASSVAGLNTGELFF. CDR3 nucleotides: TGTGCCAGCAGCGTAGCTGGACTAAACACCGGGGAGCTGTTTTTT.

The chain recombines TRBV24-1 with TRBJ1-5; the match to TRBD1 covers 9 bases. Germline values: CDR1 KGHDR, CDR2 SFDVKD. The CDR3 loop spans 15 amino acids. V lost 4 bases and J lost 7; bases outside the gene matches: 7. The CDR3 DNA sequence: TGTGCCACCAGTGAGCACGGGACAGGGTTCCAGCCCCAGCATTTT. As protein: CATSEHGTGFQPQHF.

This clone has a handful of counts. The chain employs TRBV7-9 and TRBJ1-1; D perhaps matches TRBD1 (6 bases). The CDR3 is 15 residues long. Trimming pared 4 bases from V and 0 bases from J, leaving 12 bases between. Germline V gene lookup returns CDR1 SEHNR and CDR2 FQNEAQ (reference sequence). The chain's CDR3 is CASSSDRPMNTEAFF. In nucleotides, the CDR3 is TGTGCCAGCAGCTCCGACAGGCCCATGAACACTGAAGCTTTCTTT.

This clone is a singleton in its sample. The chain carries TRBV28 and TRBJ1-4, with 7 bases matching TRBD1. The CDR3 has 13 amino acids. V was pared by 6 bases and J by 7 bases, with 5 bases of the junction left unmatched. Germline values: CDR1 MDHEN, CDR2 SYDVKM. This CDR3 reads CASRKGAGEKLFF. CDR3 nucleotide sequence: TGTGCCAGCAGAAAGGGGGCCGGTGAAAAACTGTTTTTT. The variable domain in full, completed from reference TRBV28 and TRBJ1-4, reads DVKVTQSSRYLVKRTGEKVFLECVQDMDHENMFWYRQDPGLGLRLIYFSYDVKMKEKGDIPEGYSVSREKKERFSLILESASTNQTSMYLCASRKGAGEKLFFGSGTQLSVL.

This chain links TRBV4-3 with TRBJ2-1, with D possibly matching TRBD2 (6 bases). This CDR3 has 12 residues. Trimming took off 5 bases at V and 9 bases at J, with 11 bases between the two ends. Germline CDR1 reads LGHNA; CDR2 reads YSLEER. DNA of the CDR3: TGCGCCAGCAGCGGGATGGGGGGTGAGCAGTTCTTC. This encodes CASSGMGGEQFF.

This chain connects TRBV12-3 or TRBV12-4 to TRBJ2-7, with 7 bases matching TRBD2. J was trimmed by 4 bases and V by 2 bases; bases with no gene match: 2. The CDR3 has 13 residues. The CDR3, as DNA: TGTGCCAGCAGTTTATGGGAGGGGTACGAGCAGTACTTC. Translated, it gives CASSLWEGYEQYF.

This clone was picked up one time. The chain couples TRBV19 to TRBJ1-2; 8 nucleotides line up with TRBD1. Trimming removed 7 bases from V and 4 bases from J; junction bases left unmatched: 5. The germline V gene encodes CDR1 LNHDA and CDR2 SQIVND (reference sequence). The CDR3 spans 13 residues. CDR3 loop: CASIGQGGYGYTF. The CDR3 DNA follows: TGTGCCAGTATAGGACAGGGCGGCTATGGCTACACCTTC.

The chain links TRBV18 to TRBJ1-1, with D uncertain. Trimming took off 1 base at V and 7 bases at J, with 10 bases between the two ends. The CDR3 spans 13 residues. CDR1 is KGHSH and CDR2 is LQKENI in the germline V gene. The CDR3 region is CASSPQPTYEAFF. The CDR3 DNA is TGTGCCAGCTCACCACAGCCCACCTATGAAGCTTTCTTT.

The J gene is TRBJ1-4, the V gene TRBV19; maybe TRBD1 (6 bases). Germline V gene sequence: CDR1 LNHDA, CDR2 SQIVND (reference sequence). This CDR3 comprises 14 residues. The ends were cut back, 7 bases at V and 8 bases at J, with 17 bases in the middle. CDR3 amino acids: CASTLGLGAEKLFF. The CDR3 DNA reads as TGTGCCAGTACCCTCGGTTTGGGGGCGGAAAAACTGTTTTTT. Complete variable domain (other parts from reference TRBV19 and TRBJ1-4): DGGITQSPKYLFRKEGQNVTLSCEQNLNHDAMYWYRQDPGQGLRLIYYSQIVNDFQKGDIAEGYSVSREKKESFPLTVTSAQKNPTAFYLCASTLGLGAEKLFFGSGTQLSVL.

The chain uses TRBV7-2 and TRBJ2-7, with a tentative D call TRBD2 (5 bases). Looked up from germline, CDR1 is SGHTA and CDR2 is FQGNSA. The CDR3 contains 14 residues. The V end was cut by 5 bases, the J end by 0 bases, with 11 bases between. CDR3 sequence: CASSPVGGSYEQYF. CDR3 nucleotides: TGTGCCAGCAGCCCGGTCGGAGGCTCCTACGAGCAGTACTTC.

With regard to this clone: Other DNA sequences in the sample encode the same CDR3. The chain is built from TRBV5-1 and TRBJ1-2, with 7 nucleotides matching TRBD1. V gave up 3 bases and J gave up 3 bases; unmatched junction bases: 2. Germline V gene lookup returns CDR1 SGHRS and CDR2 YFSETQ. The CDR3 extends over 13 amino acids. The DNA of the CDR3 is TGCGCCAGCAGCTCCACAGGGGACTATGGCTACACCTTC. This gives the protein CASSSTGDYGYTF.

This chain joins TRBV6-2 or TRBV6-3 and TRBJ2-2; TRBD1 matches at 10 bases. This CDR3 has 16 residues. Germline CDR1 and CDR2: MNHEY and SVGEGT. Trimming removed 2 bases from V and 6 bases from J; junction bases left unmatched: 6. The CDR3 sequence is CASSYPGQGVAGELFF. The CDR3 DNA follows: TGTGCCAGCAGTTACCCCGGACAGGGGGTTGCCGGGGAGCTGTTTTTT.

This clone was seen a single time. CDR3 bases: TGTGCCAGTAGTAACCAGGGTGGGAACACTGAAGCTTTCTTT. It yields the protein CASSNQGGNTEAFF. This sequence joins TRBV19 and TRBJ1-1, with D maybe TRBD1 (5 bases). The germline V and J ends were trimmed by 4 bases and 1 base, with 10 bases remaining between them. The CDR3 length is 14 residues. Germline values: CDR1 LNHDA, CDR2 SQIVND (reference sequence).

The chain uses TRBV3-1 (or the pseudogene TRBV3-2) and TRBJ2-6; D is undetermined. The CDR3 extends over 15 amino acids. From germline, CDR1 is LGHDT and CDR2 YNNKEL (reference sequence). The V end was cut by 5 bases, the J end by 2 bases, with 10 bases between. The CDR3 sequence is CASSFTVTGANVLTF. For the CDR3, the DNA is TGTGCCAGCAGCTTTACAGTTACTGGGGCCAACGTCCTGACTTTC.